This TCR beta chain comes out of a study of breast tumors, draining lymph nodes, adjacent tissues. Overall study findings and caveats: Data fit most tumor T cells coming from lymph node, expanding in tumor. Data only fit, rather than demonstrated, lymph node origin of most tumor T cells.

A word on this clonotype: Its target is unknown. A read error is possible here, since a much larger clone lies one base away.

The lymph nodes were axillary draining lymph nodes from breast cancer patients. A single record per CDR3 protein comes from TCRdb applying MiXCR to the multiplex PCR reads. This table holds about 200,000 distinct CDR3 sequences, roughly 31% found once. Germline V CDR1 and CDR2: LGHNA, YSLEER. The CDR3 length is 15 residues. V lost 1 base and J 5 bases, leaving 11 bases between the germline ends. The sample comprised axillary lymph node tissue. The source of this sequence is a female donor with breast cancer. Some clones in this sample may be carry-over from other donors' samples. The chain is built from TRBV4-3 and TRBJ2-2; D might be TRBD2 (6 bases). The CDR3 protein is CASSQGGERTGELFF. The CDR3 DNA follows: TGCGCCAGCAGCCAAGGCGGGGAAAGAACCGGGGAGCTGTTTTTT.